These 32 T cell receptor beta chains share one sample of origin, sequenced in a study of T-cell memory formation after mild COVID-19. In TCRdb, the 5' RACE reads were re-called with MiXCR into one record per CDR3 protein. The repertoire consists of under 550,000 distinct CDR3 sequences, with 15% to 20% occurring once and the leading ten covering approximately 13%. Source material: PBMCs or a T cell subset sorted from them (not recorded which). These TCRs come from an adult woman who had mild COVID-19 (a few samples of this study predate the infection). Cell type and time point are not known.

This clonotype was recorded a few times. The chain couples TRBV30 to TRBJ2-5; no reliable D call. V gave up 0 bases and J gave up 4 bases, with 12 bases separating them. The CDR3 is 14 residues long. Looked up from germline, CDR1 is GTSNPN and CDR2 is SVGIG (reference sequence). CDR3 amino acids: CAWSVGSPGETQYF. The CDR3 DNA reads TGTGCCTGGAGTGTAGGGTCTCCGGGAGAGACCCAGTACTTC.

This clonotype was counted a few times. The chain employs TRBV5-1 and TRBJ1-6, with D hard to call. The length of the CDR3 is 18 residues. Germline loops: CDR1 SGHRS, CDR2 YFSETQ. V was pared by 0 bases and J by 4 bases, with 17 bases between. Here the CDR3 DNA reads TGCGCCAGCAGCTTGGCCGGACCGTTGGAGAGTTATAATTCACCCCTCCACTTT. This translates into CASSLAGPLESYNSPLHF.

The V and J genes are TRBV29-1 and TRBJ2-1, with D tentatively TRBD1 or TRBD2 (5 bases each). CDR3 length equals 15 residues. CDR1 and CDR2 from the germline V gene are SQVTM and ANQGSEA. The V and J ends lost 3 bases and 0 bases respectively, with 12 bases between them. DNA for the CDR3: TGCAGCGTTGATCTTTTGGGGGACTCCTACAATGAGCAGTTCTTC. Translated, it gives CSVDLLGDSYNEQFF.

The chain has TRBV4-1 and TRBJ2-3; D not certain. Trimming pared 1 base from V and 2 bases from J, leaving 7 bases between. The CDR3 length is 14 residues. Germline V gene data show CDR1 as MGHRA and CDR2 as YSYEKL. The CDR3 here is CASSQASLTDTQYF. DNA for the CDR3: TGCGCCAGCAGCCAAGCGAGTCTCACAGATACGCAGTATTTT.

The table lists this clonotype with a few counts. This rearrangement joins TRBV6-6 to TRBJ2-3; D is uncertain. Per the germline V gene, CDR1 is MNHNY and CDR2 is SVGAGI (reference sequence). V lost 0 bases and J 0 bases, leaving 1 base between the germline ends. The CDR3 has 13 amino acids. CDR3: CASSYSSTDTQYF. The CDR3 DNA is TGTGCCAGCAGTTACTCCAGCACAGATACGCAGTATTTT.

This clonotype has just a few counts. The genes are TRBV5-1 and TRBJ2-6, with 9 bases aligning to TRBD1. J was trimmed by 1 base and V by 4 bases; bases with no gene match: 9. This CDR3 has 18 residues. From germline, CDR1 is SGHRS and CDR2 YFSETQ. The CDR3 region is CASSARQGGRSGANVLTF. The CDR3 nucleotides are TGCGCCAGCAGCGCCCGACAGGGGGGTAGATCTGGGGCCAACGTCCTGACTTTC. Variable domain in full (rest from reference TRBV5-1 and TRBJ2-6): KAGVTQTPRYLIKTRGQQVTLSCSPISGHRSVSWYQQTPGQGLQFLFEYFSETQRNKGNFPGRFSGRQFSNSRSEMNVSTLELGDSALYLCASSARQGGRSGANVLTFGAGSRLTVL.

This chain uses TRBV4-1 with TRBJ2-7, with D possibly being TRBD1 (6 bases). V was shortened by 1 base and J by 2 bases, with 12 bases between the two germline ends. Germline-derived CDR1 and CDR2 are MGHRA and YSYEKL. The CDR3 has 15 residues. The CDR3 here is CASSQAQGFAYEQYF. DNA for the CDR3: TGCGCCAGCAGCCAAGCACAGGGATTTGCCTACGAGCAGTACTTC.

The chain joins TRBV30 to TRBJ1-5; possibly TRBD1 for D (6 bases). The germline V and J ends were trimmed by 1 base and 0 bases, with 16 bases remaining between them. Germline values: CDR1 GTSNPN, CDR2 SVGIG (reference sequence). CDR3 length: 17 residues. The CDR3 sequence: CAWSGVGGAYSNQPQHF. The DNA of the CDR3 is TGTGCCTGGAGTGGTGTAGGGGGGGCCTATAGCAATCAGCCCCAGCATTTT.

V usage is TRBV9 and J usage is TRBJ1-1; D not resolved. The germline CDR1 and CDR2 sequences are SGDLS and YYNGEE. V was clipped by 1 base and J by 6 bases, with 16 bases between them. The CDR3 has 15 residues. The CDR3 reads CASSVTGNQAAEAFF. The CDR3 DNA is TGTGCCAGCAGCGTAACTGGGAACCAGGCAGCTGAAGCTTTCTTT.

V usage is TRBV10-3 and J usage is TRBJ2-7; TRBD1 matches 9 bases. Germline V gene sequence: CDR1 ENHRY, CDR2 SYGVKD. The CDR3 spans 15 residues. Unmatched junction bases numbered 6, after V lost 6 bases and J lost 0 bases. This CDR3 is CAISFDRGVSYEQYF. In DNA form, the CDR3 reads TGTGCCATCAGCTTTGACAGGGGGGTCTCCTACGAGCAGTACTTC.

Only a few counts were recorded for this clonotype. V is TRBV12-3 or TRBV12-4 and J is TRBJ1-1, with 7 bases identical to TRBD1. The CDR3 consists of 18 residues. Trimming cost V 4 bases and J 0 bases; bases outside gene matches: 14. CDR3 nucleotides: TGTGCCAGCAGTTCCGGGACAGTAAACCTTGACTTGAACACTGAAGCTTTCTTT. Its translation: CASSSGTVNLDLNTEAFF.

This clonotype was detected a few times. The rearrangement uses TRBV12-3 or TRBV12-4 and TRBJ1-2, with a weak D call TRBD1 (6 bases). The germline V and J ends were trimmed by 5 bases and 13 bases, with 20 bases remaining between them. The CDR3 runs 13 residues. Here the CDR3 reads CASSALPGQVGTF. CDR3 in DNA: TGTGCCAGCAGTGCGCTCCCGGGACAAGTGGGCACCTTC.

This clonotype was detected many times. J is TRBJ2-3 and V is TRBV4-1, with D possibly being TRBD2 (6 bases). This CDR3 region has 15 residues. The germline V gene has CDR1 MGHRA and CDR2 YSYEKL. V lost 0 bases and J 3 bases, leaving 10 bases between the germline ends. Here the CDR3 reads CASSQEVGRTDTQYF. CDR3 DNA sequence: TGCGCCAGCAGCCAAGAGGTGGGGAGGACAGATACGCAGTATTTT.

The CDR3 spells CASTDRRSNQPQHF. In DNA, the CDR3 is TGTGCCAGTACCGACAGGAGATCGAATCAGCCCCAGCATTTT. The rearrangement joins TRBV19 to TRBJ1-5, with TRBD1 as a possible D gene (6 bases). The CDR3 runs 14 residues. Germline loops: CDR1 LNHDA, CDR2 SQIVND (reference sequence). V lost 7 bases, J lost 4 bases, and 14 bases lay in between.

The chain uses TRBV19 and TRBJ1-2, with D uncertain. V was pared by 1 base and J by 0 bases, with 9 bases between. This CDR3 spans 15 amino acids. Germline lookup yields CDR1 LNHDA and CDR2 SQIVND (reference sequence). The CDR3 loop reads CASSIGKVTNYGYTF. CDR3 coding DNA: TGTGCCAGTAGTATAGGGAAGGTTACTAACTATGGCTACACCTTC.

This clonotype was seen at least ten times. This sequence joins TRBV5-6 and TRBJ2-7; D is possibly TRBD2 (5 bases). Germline V gene data show CDR1 as SGHDT and CDR2 as YYEEEE. V lost 4 bases to trimming and J lost 3 bases, with 8 bases between them. The CDR3 sequence is 12 residues long. The CDR3 DNA reads TGTGCCAGCAGCGATCGGGACTACGAGCAGTACTTC. Translating it yields CASSDRDYEQYF.

The V call is TRBV29-1, the J call TRBJ2-7, with D possibly being TRBD1 or TRBD2 (6 bases each). With 4 bases removed from V and 4 bases from J, the gap between germline ends came to 17 bases. Germline CDR1 SQVTM, CDR2 ANQGSEA. The CDR3 contains 14 residues. The DNA for the CDR3 is TGCAGCGTTGCCGGCCGGGGGCCCAGATACGAGCAGTACTTC. Protein sequence: CSVAGRGPRYEQYF.

This clonotype was seen many times. The chain links TRBV24-1 to TRBJ2-1; unclear D gene. This CDR3 spans 14 amino acids. Germline values: CDR1 KGHDR, CDR2 SFDVKD. V was shortened by 1 base and J by 3 bases, with 6 bases between the two germline ends. This CDR3 reads CATSDFYGYNEQFF. DNA for the CDR3: TGTGCCACCAGTGATTTTTACGGCTACAATGAGCAGTTCTTC.

This clonotype was counted a few times. The chain couples TRBV12-3 or TRBV12-4 to TRBJ2-7, with 12 bases matching TRBD2. The CDR3 consists of 16 residues. The V gene end was trimmed by 3 bases and the J gene end by 4 bases; junction bases not matched to a gene: 7. The CDR3 DNA reads TGTGCCAGCAGTTTTACTAGCGGGAGGCCCGGGTACGAGCAGTACTTC. It translates to CASSFTSGRPGYEQYF.

A few counts support this clonotype. The gene calls are TRBV14 and TRBJ2-1, with 9 bases identical to TRBD2. This CDR3 region has 15 residues. Germline CDR1 SGHDN, CDR2 FVKESK. Trimming at V came to 5 bases and at J to 8 bases, leaving 10 bases not matched to a gene. The CDR3 loop reads CASSGGGAVGHEQFF. The CDR3 DNA sequence: TGTGCCAGCAGCGGCGGGGGGGCAGTTGGTCATGAGCAGTTCTTC.

This clonotype has a handful of counts. V usage is TRBV6-5 and J usage is TRBJ2-2; D gene uncertain. V gave up 6 bases and J gave up 1 base, with 12 bases separating them. Germline CDR1 reads MNHEY; CDR2 reads SVGAGI. The CDR3 sequence is 15 residues long. The CDR3 protein is CASSTTTLNTGELFF. The CDR3 coding sequence is TGTGCCAGCAGCACTACTACCCTGAACACCGGGGAGCTGTTTTTT.

The chain has TRBV7-9 and TRBJ1-4; D unresolved. Germline CDR1 is SEHNR and CDR2 is FQNEAQ (reference sequence). V lost 7 bases and J 8 bases, leaving 11 bases between the germline ends. This CDR3 is built from 12 residues. The CDR3 loop is CASTPFGEKLFF. The CDR3 bases are TGTGCCAGCACTCCCTTCGGGGAAAAACTGTTTTTT.

This clonotype was counted only a few times. A junction end diverges from the germline sequence, so it may reflect a read error. The rearrangement links TRBV19 to TRBJ2-7, with no clear D. Germline loops: CDR1 LNHDA, CDR2 SQIVND (reference sequence). This CDR3 comprises 14 residues. The CDR3, as DNA: TGTGCCTGTAGTGTGGGATCGAACTCCTACGAGCAGTACTTC. The encoded protein is CACSVGSNSYEQYF.

The V call is TRBV4-2, the J call TRBJ2-7; no firm D call. The length of the CDR3 is 16 residues. V was cut by 4 bases and J by 7 bases, with 23 bases left in between. CDR1 is LGHNA and CDR2 is YNFKEQ in the germline V gene. CDR3 loop: CASSRTQESSTWEQYF. The CDR3 DNA is TGTGCCAGCAGCCGCACCCAAGAGAGTTCTACTTGGGAGCAGTACTTC.

V gene TRBV18 combines with J gene TRBJ2-1, with a possible D match to TRBD1 (5 bases). The germline gives CDR1 KGHSH, CDR2 LQKENI. The CDR3 totals 17 residues. Trimming removed 2 bases from V and 8 bases from J, with 22 bases in between. The CDR3 sequence: CASSPRGATLTRDEQFF. The CDR3 nucleotides are TGTGCCAGCTCACCAAGAGGCGCCACGTTAACCAGGGATGAGCAGTTCTTC.

This clonotype showed up just once. The chain carries TRBV24-1 and TRBJ2-5; D may be TRBD2 (5 bases). The germline gives CDR1 KGHDR, CDR2 SFDVKD. The CDR3 runs 17 residues. V was shortened by 4 bases and J by 5 bases, with 22 bases between the two germline ends. This CDR3 reads CATSEEPTLVFGETQYF. As DNA, the CDR3 is TGTGCCACCAGTGAAGAACCTACACTAGTGTTTGGTGAGACCCAGTACTTC.

The CDR3 region has the DNA TGTGCCAGCACACTCAGGAGGGGGGGGTATACGTTTACCCATGGCTACACCTTC. Translation: CASTLRRGGYTFTHGYTF. This chain joins TRBV2 and TRBJ1-2; maybe TRBD1 (6 bases). Trimming cost V 7 bases and J 6 bases, with 30 bases left between them. Germline CDR1 and CDR2: SNHLY and FYNNEI. CDR3 length equals 18 residues.

This clonotype was detected many times. The gene calls are TRBV12-3 or TRBV12-4 and TRBJ2-7, with TRBD1 matching over 9 bases. V gave up 5 bases and J gave up 0 bases; unmatched junction bases: 5. The CDR3 is made up of 15 amino acids. The CDR3 DNA follows: TGTGCCAGCAGTCCACAGGGGGCCAGCTCCTACGAGCAGTACTTC. Its translation is CASSPQGASSYEQYF.

The chain is built from TRBV9 and TRBJ2-2, with D possibly being TRBD2 (5 bases). CDR3 length: 15 amino acids. The V end was cut by 1 base, the J end by 7 bases, with 14 bases between. Germline V gene sequence: CDR1 SGDLS, CDR2 YYNGEE. The CDR3 nucleotides are TGTGCCAGCAGCGTAAGAGGTAGCGAGAACGGGGAGCTGTTTTTT. Translated, it gives CASSVRGSENGELFF.

J is TRBJ2-5 and V is TRBV4-1; the D call may be TRBD1 or TRBD2 (5 bases each). Germline CDR1 is MGHRA and CDR2 is YSYEKL. The germline V and J ends were trimmed by 4 bases and 5 bases, with 14 bases remaining between them. This CDR3 is built from 14 residues. Here the CDR3 reads CASSPGAGEETQYF. CDR3 bases: TGCGCCAGCAGCCCCGGGGCCGGAGAGGAGACCCAGTACTTC.

This clonotype was counted between two and nine times. The chain combines TRBV7-9 with TRBJ2-7; D is uncertain. This CDR3 region has 11 residues. CDR1 is SEHNR, CDR2 FQNEAQ, per germline (reference sequence). Between the trimmed V and J ends, which lost 5 bases and 7 bases, there was a span of 9 bases. The chain's CDR3 is CASSADQEQYF. CDR3 sequence (DNA): TGTGCCAGCAGCGCGGACCAGGAGCAGTACTTC.

This clonotype occurred a few times. The chain combines TRBV29-1 with TRBJ2-1, with 10 bases matching TRBD2. CDR3 length: 14 amino acids. Germline V gives CDR1 SQVTM, CDR2 ANQGSEA. V shed 5 bases, J shed 6 bases, and the junction held 7 bases outside the gene matches. CDR3 loop: CSVTGTSVLNEQFF. The DNA for the CDR3 is TGCAGCGTTACCGGGACTAGCGTCCTCAATGAGCAGTTCTTC.